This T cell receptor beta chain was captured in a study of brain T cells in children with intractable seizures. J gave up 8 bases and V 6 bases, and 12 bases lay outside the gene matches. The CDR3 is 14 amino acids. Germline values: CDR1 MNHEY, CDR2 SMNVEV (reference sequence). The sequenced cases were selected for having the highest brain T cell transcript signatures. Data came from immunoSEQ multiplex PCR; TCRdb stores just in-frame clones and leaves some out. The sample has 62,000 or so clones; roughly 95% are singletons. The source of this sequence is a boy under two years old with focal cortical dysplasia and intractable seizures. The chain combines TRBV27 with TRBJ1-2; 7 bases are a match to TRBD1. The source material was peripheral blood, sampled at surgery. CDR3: CASSRGTDPWGYTF. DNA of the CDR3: TGTGCCAGCAGCCGAGGGACAGACCCTTGGGGCTACACCTTC.